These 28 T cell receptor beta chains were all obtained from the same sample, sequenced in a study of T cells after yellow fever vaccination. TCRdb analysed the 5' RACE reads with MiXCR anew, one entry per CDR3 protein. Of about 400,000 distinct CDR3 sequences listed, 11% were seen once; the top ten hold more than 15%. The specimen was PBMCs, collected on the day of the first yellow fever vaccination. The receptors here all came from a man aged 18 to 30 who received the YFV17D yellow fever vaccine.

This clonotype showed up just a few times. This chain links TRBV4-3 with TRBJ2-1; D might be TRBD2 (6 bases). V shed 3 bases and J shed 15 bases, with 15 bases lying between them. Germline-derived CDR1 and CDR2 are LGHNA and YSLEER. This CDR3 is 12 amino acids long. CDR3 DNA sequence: TGCGCCAGCAGCCAGCTCGGGGGTCGGAGGTTCTTC. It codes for CASSQLGGRRFF.

The CDR3: CASGSRDRVHEQYF. In nucleotides, the CDR3 is TGTGCCTCTGGGTCCCGGGACAGGGTCCACGAGCAGTACTTC. The genes are TRBV15 and TRBJ2-7; TRBD1 agrees at 9 bases. V trimming: 11 bases; J trimming: 5 bases; junction bases outside the gene matches: 13. Germline CDR1 and CDR2: LNHNV and YYDKDF (reference sequence). CDR3 length equals 14 residues.

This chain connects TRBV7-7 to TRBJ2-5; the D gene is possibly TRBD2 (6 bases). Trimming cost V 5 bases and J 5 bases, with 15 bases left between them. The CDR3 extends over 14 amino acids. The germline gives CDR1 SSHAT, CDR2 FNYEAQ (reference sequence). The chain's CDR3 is CASSATSFAETQYF. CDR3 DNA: TGTGCCAGCAGCGCAACTAGCTTCGCGGAGACCCAGTACTTC. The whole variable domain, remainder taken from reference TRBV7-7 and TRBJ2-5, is GAGVSQSPRYKVTKRGQDVTLRCDPISSHATLYWYQQALGQGPEFLTYFNYEAQPDKSGLPSDRFSAERPEGSISTLTIQRTEQRDSAMYRCASSATSFAETQYFGPGTRLLVL.

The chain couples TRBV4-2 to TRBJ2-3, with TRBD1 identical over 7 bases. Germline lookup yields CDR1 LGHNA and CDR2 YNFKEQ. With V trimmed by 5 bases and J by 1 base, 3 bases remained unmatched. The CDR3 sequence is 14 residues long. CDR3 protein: CASSATGGTDTQYF. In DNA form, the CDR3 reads TGTGCCAGCAGCGCCACAGGGGGCACAGATACGCAGTATTTT.

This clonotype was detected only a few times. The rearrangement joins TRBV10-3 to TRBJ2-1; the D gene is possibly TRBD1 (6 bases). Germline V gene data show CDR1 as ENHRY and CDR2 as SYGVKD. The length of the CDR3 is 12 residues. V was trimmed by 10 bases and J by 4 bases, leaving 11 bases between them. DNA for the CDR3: TGTGCCACCACAGGGAGTTACAATGAGCAGTTCTTC. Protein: CATTGSYNEQFF.

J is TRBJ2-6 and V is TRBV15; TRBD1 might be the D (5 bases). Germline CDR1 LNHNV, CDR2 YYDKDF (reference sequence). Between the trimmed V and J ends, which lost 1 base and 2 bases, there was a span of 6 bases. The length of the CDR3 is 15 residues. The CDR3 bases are TGTGCCACCAGCAGAGCACAGGCTGGGGCCAACGTCCTGACTTTC. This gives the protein CATSRAQAGANVLTF. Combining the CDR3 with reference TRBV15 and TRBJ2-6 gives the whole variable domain DAMVIQNPRYQVTQFGKPVTLSCSQTLNHNVMYWYQQKSSQAPKLLFHYYDKDFNNEADTPDNFQSRRPNTSFCFLDIRSPGLGDTAMYLCATSRAQAGANVLTFGAGSRLTVL.

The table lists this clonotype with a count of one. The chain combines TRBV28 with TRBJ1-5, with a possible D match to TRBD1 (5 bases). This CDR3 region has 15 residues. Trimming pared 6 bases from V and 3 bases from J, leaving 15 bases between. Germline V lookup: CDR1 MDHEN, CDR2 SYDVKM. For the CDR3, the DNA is TGTGCCAGCAGAGGGGCGGGGCGGGACAATCAGCCCCAGCATTTT. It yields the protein CASRGAGRDNQPQHF.

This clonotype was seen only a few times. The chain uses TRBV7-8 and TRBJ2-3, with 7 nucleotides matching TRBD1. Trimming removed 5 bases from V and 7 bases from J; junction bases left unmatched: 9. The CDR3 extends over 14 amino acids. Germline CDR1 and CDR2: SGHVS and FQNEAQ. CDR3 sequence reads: CASSPREGAYTQYF. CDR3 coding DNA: TGTGCCAGCAGCCCTCGTGAGGGGGCGTATACGCAGTATTTT.

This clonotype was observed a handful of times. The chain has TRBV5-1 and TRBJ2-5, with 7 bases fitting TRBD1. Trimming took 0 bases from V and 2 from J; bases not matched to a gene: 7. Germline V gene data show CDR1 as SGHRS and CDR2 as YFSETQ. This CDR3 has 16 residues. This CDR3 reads CASSLGPGQRQETQYF. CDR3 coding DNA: TGCGCCAGCAGCTTGGGACCGGGACAGAGACAAGAGACCCAGTACTTC.

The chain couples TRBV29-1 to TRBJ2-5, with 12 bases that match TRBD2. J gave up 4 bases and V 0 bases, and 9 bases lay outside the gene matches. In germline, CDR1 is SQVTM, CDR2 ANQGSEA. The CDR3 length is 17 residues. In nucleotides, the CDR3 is TGCAGCGTTGAAGATCTTCTAGCGGGGGGGCCGCGAGAGACCCAGTACTTC. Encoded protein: CSVEDLLAGGPRETQYF.

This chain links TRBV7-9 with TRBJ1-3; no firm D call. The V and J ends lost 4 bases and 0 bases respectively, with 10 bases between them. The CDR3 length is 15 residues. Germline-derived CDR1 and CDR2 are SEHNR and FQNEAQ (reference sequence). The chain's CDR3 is CASSSPSYSGNTIYF. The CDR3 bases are TGTGCCAGCAGCTCCCCGTCCTACTCTGGAAACACCATATATTTT.

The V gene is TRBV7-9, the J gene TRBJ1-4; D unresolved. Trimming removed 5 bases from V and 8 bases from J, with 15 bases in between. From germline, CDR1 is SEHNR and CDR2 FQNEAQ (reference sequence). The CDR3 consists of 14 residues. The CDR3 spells CASSPLGNGEKLFF. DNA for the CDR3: TGTGCCAGCAGCCCCCTAGGAAACGGGGAAAAACTGTTTTTT.

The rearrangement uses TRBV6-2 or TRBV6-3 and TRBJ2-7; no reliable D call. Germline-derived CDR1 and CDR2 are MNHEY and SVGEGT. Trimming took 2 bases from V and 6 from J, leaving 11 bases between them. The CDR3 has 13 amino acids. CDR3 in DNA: TGTGCCAGCAGTTACGCCGGATCGGGCGAGCAGTACGTC. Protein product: CASSYAGSGEQYV.

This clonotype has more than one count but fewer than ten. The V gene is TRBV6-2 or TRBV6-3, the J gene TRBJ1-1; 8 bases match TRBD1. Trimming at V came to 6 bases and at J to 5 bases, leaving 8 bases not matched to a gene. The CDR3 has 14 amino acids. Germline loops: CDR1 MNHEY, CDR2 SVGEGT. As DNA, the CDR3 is TGTGCCAGCAGACCAGGGGGCGTCGGGACTGAAGCTTTCTTT. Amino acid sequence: CASRPGGVGTEAFF.

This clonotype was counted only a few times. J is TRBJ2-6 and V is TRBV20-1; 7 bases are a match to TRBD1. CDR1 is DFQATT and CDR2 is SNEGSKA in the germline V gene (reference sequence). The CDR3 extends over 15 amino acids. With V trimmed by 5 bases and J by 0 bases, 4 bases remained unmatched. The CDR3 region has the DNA TGCAGTGCTGGGGACAGCAACTCTGGGGCCAACGTCCTGACTTTC. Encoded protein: CSAGDSNSGANVLTF.

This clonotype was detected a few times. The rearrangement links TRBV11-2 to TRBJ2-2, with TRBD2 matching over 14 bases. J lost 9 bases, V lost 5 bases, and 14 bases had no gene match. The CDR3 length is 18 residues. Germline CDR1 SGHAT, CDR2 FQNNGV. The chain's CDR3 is CASSPGLAGGSFARELFF. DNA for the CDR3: TGTGCCAGCAGCCCTGGACTAGCGGGGGGTTCGTTCGCCCGGGAGCTGTTTTTT.

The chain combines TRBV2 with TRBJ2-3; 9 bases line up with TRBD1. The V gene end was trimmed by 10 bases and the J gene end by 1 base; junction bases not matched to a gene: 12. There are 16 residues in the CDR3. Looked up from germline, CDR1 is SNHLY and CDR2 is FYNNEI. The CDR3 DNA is TGTGCCACCTACGCCGGGACAGGGCTTGGCACAGATACGCAGTATTTT. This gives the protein CATYAGTGLGTDTQYF.

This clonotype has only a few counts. The CDR3 coding sequence is TGTGCCACCAGCAGAGATGATGGGGGGTCCTTCTCCTACGAGCAGTACGTC. Translated: CATSRDDGGSFSYEQYV. This chain connects TRBV15 to TRBJ2-7, with D possibly TRBD2 on 6 matching bases. Germline V gene data show CDR1 as LNHNV and CDR2 as YYDKDF (reference sequence). V lost 0 bases and J 0 bases, leaving 15 bases between the germline ends. The CDR3 is made up of 17 amino acids.

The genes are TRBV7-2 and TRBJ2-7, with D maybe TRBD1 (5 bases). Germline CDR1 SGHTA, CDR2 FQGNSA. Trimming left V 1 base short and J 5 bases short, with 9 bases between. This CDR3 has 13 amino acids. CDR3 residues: CASSLGAGNEQYF. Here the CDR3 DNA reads TGTGCCAGCAGCTTAGGGGCAGGGAACGAGCAGTACTTC.

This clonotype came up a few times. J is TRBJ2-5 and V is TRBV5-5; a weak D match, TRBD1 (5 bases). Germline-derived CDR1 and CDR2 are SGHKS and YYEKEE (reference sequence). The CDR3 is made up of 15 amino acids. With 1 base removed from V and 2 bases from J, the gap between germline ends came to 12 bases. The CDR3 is CASSLKTDLQETQYF. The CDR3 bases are TGTGCCAGCAGCTTGAAGACAGACCTGCAAGAGACCCAGTACTTC. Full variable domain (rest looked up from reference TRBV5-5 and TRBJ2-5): DAGVTQSPTHLIKTRGQQVTLRCSPISGHKSVSWYQQVLGQGPQFIFQYYEKEERGRGNFPDRFSARQFPNYSSELNVNALLLGDSALYLCASSLKTDLQETQYFGPGTRLLVL.

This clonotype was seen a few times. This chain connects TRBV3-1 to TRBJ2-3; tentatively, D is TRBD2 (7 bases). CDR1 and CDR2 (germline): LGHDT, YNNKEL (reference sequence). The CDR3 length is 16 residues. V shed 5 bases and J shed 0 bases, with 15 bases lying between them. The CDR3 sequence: CASSKRGGSSTDTQYF. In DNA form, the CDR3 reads TGTGCCAGCAGCAAGAGGGGGGGATCCAGCACAGATACGCAGTATTTT.

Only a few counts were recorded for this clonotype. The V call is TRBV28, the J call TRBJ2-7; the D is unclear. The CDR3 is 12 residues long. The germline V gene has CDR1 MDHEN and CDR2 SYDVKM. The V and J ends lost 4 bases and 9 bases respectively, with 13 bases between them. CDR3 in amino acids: CASSSVRFGQYV. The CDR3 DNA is TGTGCCAGCAGTTCCGTGCGTTTTGGGCAGTACGTC.

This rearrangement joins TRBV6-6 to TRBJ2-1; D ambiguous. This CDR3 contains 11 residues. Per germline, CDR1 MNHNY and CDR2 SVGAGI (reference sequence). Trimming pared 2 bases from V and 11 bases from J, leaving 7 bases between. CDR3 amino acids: CASSYVQKQFF. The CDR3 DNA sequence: TGTGCCAGCAGTTACGTGCAAAAGCAGTTCTTC.

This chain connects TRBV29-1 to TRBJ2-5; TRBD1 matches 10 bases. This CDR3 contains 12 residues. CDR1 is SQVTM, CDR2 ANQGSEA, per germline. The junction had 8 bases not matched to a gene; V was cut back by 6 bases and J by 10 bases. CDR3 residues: CSVHRDRGSQYF. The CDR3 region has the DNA TGCAGCGTGCACCGGGACAGGGGAAGCCAGTACTTC. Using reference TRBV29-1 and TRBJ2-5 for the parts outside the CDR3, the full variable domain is SAVISQKPSRDICQRGTSLTIQCQVDSQVTMMFWYRQQPGQSLTLIATANQGSEATYESGFVIDKFPISRPNLTFSTLTVSNMSPEDSSIYLCSVHRDRGSQYFGPGTRLLVL.

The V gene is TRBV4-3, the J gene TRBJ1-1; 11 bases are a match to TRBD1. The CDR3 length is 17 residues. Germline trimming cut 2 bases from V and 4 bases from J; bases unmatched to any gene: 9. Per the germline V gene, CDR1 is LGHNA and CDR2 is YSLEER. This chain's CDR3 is CASSQLVGQGAFTEAFF. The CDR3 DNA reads TGCGCCAGCAGCCAACTTGTCGGACAGGGGGCTTTCACTGAAGCTTTCTTT.

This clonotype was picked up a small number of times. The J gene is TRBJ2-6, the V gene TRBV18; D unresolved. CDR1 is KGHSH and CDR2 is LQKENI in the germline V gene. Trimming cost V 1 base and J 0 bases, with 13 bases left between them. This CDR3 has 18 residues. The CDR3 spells CASSPRLSGSSGANVLTF. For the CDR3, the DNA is TGTGCCAGCTCACCACGGTTGTCGGGCAGCTCTGGGGCCAACGTCCTGACTTTC. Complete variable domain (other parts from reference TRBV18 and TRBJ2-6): NAGVMQNPRHLVRRRGQEARLRCSPMKGHSHVYWYRQLPEEGLKFMVYLQKENIIDESGMPKERFSAEFPKEGPSILRIQQVVRGDSAAYFCASSPRLSGSSGANVLTFGAGSRLTVL.

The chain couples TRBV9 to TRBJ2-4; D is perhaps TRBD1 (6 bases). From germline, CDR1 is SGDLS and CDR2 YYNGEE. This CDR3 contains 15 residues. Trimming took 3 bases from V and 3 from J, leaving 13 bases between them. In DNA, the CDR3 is TGTGCCAGCAGCGCCCAGGGGTTCGACAAAAACATTCAGTACTTC. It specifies CASSAQGFDKNIQYF. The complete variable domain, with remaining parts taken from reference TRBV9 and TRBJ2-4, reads DSGVTQTPKHLITATGQRVTLRCSPRSGDLSVYWYQQSLDQGLQFLIQYYNGEERAKGNILERFSAQQFPDLHSELNLSSLELGDSALYFCASSAQGFDKNIQYFGAGTRLSVL.

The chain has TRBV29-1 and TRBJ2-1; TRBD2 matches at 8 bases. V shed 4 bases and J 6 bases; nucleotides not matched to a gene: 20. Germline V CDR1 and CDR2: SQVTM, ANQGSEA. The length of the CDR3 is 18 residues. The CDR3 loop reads CSVVAFLGGAGGFNEQFF. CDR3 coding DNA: TGCAGCGTTGTCGCCTTTCTTGGTGGGGCGGGGGGCTTCAATGAGCAGTTCTTC.